A selection of T cell receptor beta chains follows, all from one sample in a study of cytomegalovirus exposure and HLA in healthy donors. The method was immunoSEQ multiplex PCR; TCRdb's version includes in-frame clones alone and lacks a portion of them. Among about 140,000 clones listed, nearly 80% were seen once. The specimen sequenced was PBMCs. The receptor set was obtained from a woman younger than 45 in good health and CMV-seronegative. CDR3s include the opening cysteine and the closing phenylalanine or tryptophan. D genes are given only for firm matches. The listing skips clone size in some rows; elsewhere it reads once, few, many or a size class.

TRBV6-1	NA	15	TRBD1	TRBJ2-7	CASSEAGQGSYEQYF	TGTGCCAGCAGTGAAGCGGGACAGGGCTCCTACGAGCAGTACTTC
TRBV2	NA	14	TRBD1	TRBJ1-5	CASKGQGNNQPQHF	TGTGCCAGCAAGGGACAGGGTAACAATCAGCCCCAGCATTTT
TRBV7-2	NA	14	NA	TRBJ1-1	CASSPADRRSEAFF	TGTGCCAGCAGCCCAGCAGACAGGAGGTCTGAAGCTTTCTTT
TRBV10-3	NA	14	TRBD1	TRBJ1-1	CAISKDTGDTEAFF	TGTGCCATCAGCAAAGATACAGGGGACACTGAAGCTTTCTTT
TRBV10-3	NA	17	TRBD2	TRBJ2-5	CAISDPTSGVRQETQYF	TGTGCCATCAGCGACCCTACTAGCGGAGTCCGCCAAGAGACCCAGTACTTC
TRBV7-2	NA	16	TRBD2	TRBJ2-2	CASSTGLGLSAGELFF	TGTGCCAGCAGCACTGGACTAGGGTTGTCGGCCGGGGAGCTGTTTTTT
TRBV2	NA	15	TRBD2	TRBJ2-1	CASSGLARNNNEQFF	TGTGCCAGCAGTGGACTAGCCCGGAACAACAATGAGCAGTTCTTC
TRBV7-2	NA	17	TRBD1	TRBJ1-2	CASSRGTGGASNYGYTF	TGTGCCAGCAGCCGTGGGACAGGGGGCGCTTCTAACTATGGCTACACCTTC
TRBV2	NA	14	NA	TRBJ2-7	CASSEARPPYEQYF	TGTGCCAGCAGTGAAGCGCGGCCACCCTACGAGCAGTACTTC
TRBV25-1	NA	14	NA	TRBJ1-2	CASSDLKGNYGYTF	TGTGCCAGCAGTGACCTAAAGGGGAACTATGGCTACACCTTC
TRBV4-3	NA	15	NA	TRBJ1-4	CASSQQGGIDEKLFF	TGCGCCAGCAGCCAACAGGGTGGGATCGATGAAAAACTGTTTTTT
TRBV7-9	NA	14	TRBD1	TRBJ1-6	CSSSWGTANSPLHF	TGTTCCAGCAGCTGGGGGACAGCAAATTCACCCCTCCACTTT
TRBV18	NA	17	NA	TRBJ2-3	CASSPPVRGAGTDTQYF	TGTGCCAGCTCACCACCGGTTCGGGGGGCAGGCACAGATACGCAGTATTTT
TRBV19	few	14	TRBD1	TRBJ1-2	CASSIGQGALGYTF	TGTGCCAGTAGTATCGGGCAGGGGGCTTTGGGCTACACCTTC
TRBV7-8	NA	15	NA	TRBJ2-7	CASGRTEDPTYEQYF	TGTGCCAGCGGCCGAACGGAGGACCCGACCTACGAGCAGTACTTC
TRBV27	few	12	NA	TRBJ1-5	CASSSGGWVQHF	TGTGCCAGCAGTTCGGGGGGTTGGGTCCAGCATTTT
TRBV28	few	16	TRBD1	TRBJ2-7	CASSSEFRDRGDEQYF	TGTGCCAGCAGTTCAGAGTTCCGGGACAGGGGCGACGAGCAGTACTTC
TRBV18	NA	16	NA	TRBJ1-1	CASSPGPGQKNTEAFF	TGTGCCAGCTCACCTGGCCCAGGACAGAAGAACACTGAAGCTTTCTTT
TRBV2	NA	15	TRBD2	TRBJ2-5	CASSELAGGFRAQYF	TGTGCCAGCAGTGAACTAGCGGGGGGATTCAGGGCCCAGTACTTC
TRBV27	NA	17	TRBD1	TRBJ2-3	CASSRDREWGRADTQYF	TGTGCCAGCAGTCGGGACAGGGAATGGGGACGGGCAGATACGCAGTATTTT
TRBV13	NA	14	TRBD2	TRBJ2-1	CASSLATSGNEQFF	TGTGCCAGCAGCTTAGCGACTAGCGGCAATGAGCAGTTCTTC
TRBV21-1	few	9	NA	TRBJ1-5	CAPYQPQHF	TGTGCCCCGTATCAGCCCCAGCATTTT
TRBV10-3	NA	15	NA	TRBJ1-5	CAISESSGENQPQHF	TGTGCCATCAGTGAGTCTTCAGGGGAAAATCAGCCCCAGCATTTT
TRBV7-8	NA	14	TRBD1	TRBJ1-2	CASSLGTGGGGYTF	TGTGCCAGCAGCTTAGGGACAGGGGGAGGAGGCTACACCTTC
TRBV5-1	NA	14	NA	TRBJ1-6	CASSEGLTNSPLHF	TGCGCCAGCAGCGAGGGACTCACGAATTCACCCCTCCACTTT
TRBV5-4	NA	14	TRBD1	TRBJ2-7	CASSLDRGSLEQYF	TGTGCCAGCAGCTTGGACAGGGGTTCCCTCGAGCAGTACTTC
TRBV9	NA	14	NA	TRBJ1-1	CASSVMSKNTEAFF	TGTGCCAGCAGCGTTATGAGTAAGAACACTGAAGCTTTCTTT